These 25 T cell receptor beta chains share one sample of origin, sequenced in a study of T cell responses to AZD1222 COVID-19 vaccine. Only in-frame clones appear in the TCRdb table, and some are missing; sequencing was by immunoSEQ multiplex PCR. This sample has 110,000 to 150,000 clones, with approximately 90% found just once. The starting material was peripheral blood, obtained 28 days after the second AZD1222 dose. Receptors were obtained from an adult who received the AZD1222 COVID-19 vaccine.

The rearrangement links TRBV12-3 or TRBV12-4 to TRBJ1-5; D is undetermined. The CDR3 is 13 residues long. Trimming cost V 7 bases and J 3 bases, with 10 bases left between them. The CDR3 loop is CASTLGNNQPQHF. CDR3 in DNA: TGTGCCAGCACCCTGGGCAACAATCAGCCCCAGCATTTT.

The chain employs TRBV5-1 and TRBJ2-3; 8 bases match TRBD2. V trimming: 4 bases; J trimming: 3 bases; junction bases outside the gene matches: 4. The germline V gene encodes CDR1 SGHRS and CDR2 YFSETQ. This CDR3 region has 14 residues. CDR3 in DNA: TGCGCCAGCAGCCCCGGGGGGGGAACAGATACGCAGTATTTT. Its protein is CASSPGGGTDTQYF.

The gene calls are TRBV6-4 and TRBJ2-1; 9 nucleotides agree with TRBD2. V lost 6 bases and J lost 8; bases outside the gene matches: 8. The CDR3 contains 14 residues. The germline gives CDR1 MRHNA, CDR2 SNTAGT. The CDR3 spells CASSDGGGADEQFF. The CDR3 bases are TGTGCCAGCAGCGACGGCGGGGGGGCGGATGAGCAGTTCTTC.

The rearrangement uses TRBV12-3 or TRBV12-4 and TRBJ2-7, with a possible D match to TRBD2 (5 bases). CDR3 length: 12 residues. Trimming took 1 base from V and 6 from J, leaving 7 bases between them. The CDR3: CASSLVAGEQYF. In DNA, the CDR3 is TGTGCCAGCAGTTTAGTGGCGGGCGAGCAGTACTTC.

This clone was detected only once. V and J are TRBV18 and TRBJ2-1; D is unresolved. The CDR3 consists of 12 residues. Germline lookup yields CDR1 KGHSH and CDR2 LQKENI. Trimming pared 0 bases from V and 3 bases from J, leaving 0 bases between. The CDR3 sequence is CASSPPYNEQFF. DNA for the CDR3: TGTGCCAGCTCACCACCCTACAATGAGCAGTTCTTC.

V and J are TRBV6-4 and TRBJ2-3; D may be TRBD1 (5 bases). The germline CDR1 and CDR2 sequences are MRHNA and SNTAGT. The CDR3 has 14 residues. Trimming took off 2 bases at V and 3 bases at J, with 9 bases between the two ends. The CDR3 nucleotides read TGTGCCAGCAGTGACGGGGCTCTGACAGATACGCAGTATTTT. Translated, it gives CASSDGALTDTQYF.

Of note for this clone: Because the CDR3's place on the DNA is in doubt, the DNA is left out and the CDR3 is given as listed by TCRdb. The CDR3 sequence is CASILDRGRGTEAFF. The chain joins TRBV2 to TRBJ1-1; the DNA was not used to check the table's D call, TRBD1. CDR1 is SNHLY, CDR2 FYNNEI, per germline. The CDR3 adds up to 15 amino acids, both ends counted.

V is TRBV5-4 and J is TRBJ1-2; D is unclear. Germline CDR1 reads SGHNT; CDR2 reads YYREEE (reference sequence). The CDR3 spans 15 residues. Trimming removed 4 bases at V and 0 bases at J, with 13 bases between. The CDR3 DNA follows: TGTGCCAGCAGCGGAGTGGACGTAGCTAACTATGGCTACACCTTC. The encoded protein is CASSGVDVANYGYTF. The full variable domain, rest sourced from reference TRBV5-4 and TRBJ1-2, is ETGVTQSPTHLIKTRGQQVTLRCSSQSGHNTVSWYQQALGQGPQFIFQYYREEENGRGNFPPRFSGLQFPNYSSELNVNALELDDSALYLCASSGVDVANYGYTFGSGTRLTVV.

The chain links TRBV5-1 to TRBJ2-3; TRBD2 matches at 7 bases. Unmatched junction bases numbered 10, after V lost 4 bases and J lost 5 bases. This CDR3 is 15 amino acids long. Germline lookup yields CDR1 SGHRS and CDR2 YFSETQ. CDR3 sequence: CASSVAGEGGDTQYF. In DNA, the CDR3 is TGCGCCAGCAGCGTCGCGGGAGAGGGCGGAGATACGCAGTATTTT.

This sequence joins TRBV2 and TRBJ1-2; possibly TRBD1 for D (5 bases). This CDR3 comprises 13 residues. Trimming stripped 3 bases from V and 7 bases from J, with 12 bases between. Germline values: CDR1 SNHLY, CDR2 FYNNEI. CDR3 sequence: CASSERGLSGYTF. CDR3 in DNA: TGTGCCAGCAGTGAGAGGGGTTTGTCTGGCTACACCTTC.

A remark on this clone: One end of the junction is discordant with germline, which a read error may explain. The J gene is TRBJ1-1, the V gene TRBV7-2; 11 bases match TRBD1. CDR3 length: 15 amino acids. Per germline, CDR1 SGHTA and CDR2 FQGNSA. This CDR3 is CASSFSISGQGARSF. CDR3 nucleotides: TGTGCCAGCAGCTTTTCTATTTCTGGACAGGGGGCTCGATCCTTT. The variable domain in full, with the rest retrieved from reference TRBV7-2 and TRBJ1-1, is GAGVSQSPSNKVTEKGKDVELRCDPISGHTALYWYRQSLGQGLEFLIYFQGNSAPDKSGLPSDRFSAERTGGSVSTLTIQRTQQEDSAVYLCASSFSISGQGARSFGQGTRLTVV.

The chain combines TRBV14 with TRBJ2-1; 11 nucleotides agree with TRBD2. Germline V gene sequence: CDR1 SGHDN, CDR2 FVKESK. The CDR3 is made up of 16 amino acids. V dropped 3 bases and J dropped 9; count of bases not matched to a gene: 10. CDR3 sequence (DNA): TGTGCCAGCAGCCACCCCACTAGCGGGGGTCCCAGTGAGCAGTTCTTC. This gives the protein CASSHPTSGGPSEQFF.

This chain joins TRBV18 and TRBJ1-1; 11 positions agree with TRBD1. Germline V CDR1 and CDR2: KGHSH, LQKENI. The trim removed 6 bases at V and 3 bases at J, leaving 3 bases unmatched. The CDR3 consists of 14 residues. The chain's CDR3 is CASSGTGGDTEAFF. The CDR3 DNA sequence: TGTGCCAGCTCGGGGACAGGGGGGGACACTGAAGCTTTCTTT.

This sequence joins TRBV19 and TRBJ1-5, with D unresolved. V was cut by 6 bases and J by 0 bases, with 12 bases left in between. Looked up from germline, CDR1 is LNHDA and CDR2 is SQIVND (reference sequence). The CDR3 runs 15 residues. This CDR3 reads CASSPPSYSNQPQHF. CDR3 nucleotide sequence: TGTGCCAGTAGCCCTCCTTCTTATAGCAATCAGCCCCAGCATTTT.

This sequence joins TRBV7-2 and TRBJ1-2; 9 bases are a match to TRBD1. The junction had 11 bases not matched to a gene; V was cut back by 5 bases and J by 4 bases. In germline, CDR1 is SGHTA, CDR2 FQGNSA. The CDR3 has 16 amino acids. The DNA for the CDR3 is TGTGCCAGCAGCCCAACCACAGGGGGCGCAAGCTATGGCTACACCTTC. Translating it yields CASSPTTGGASYGYTF.

The chain is built from TRBV5-8 and TRBJ1-2; D gene ambiguous. V dropped 0 bases and J dropped 7 bases, with 13 bases sitting between them. This CDR3 region has 14 residues. The germline gives CDR1 SGHTS, CDR2 YDEGEE. CDR3 nucleotides: TGTGCCAGCAGCTTGGGTGATTACTTAGGTGGCTACACCTTC. Its translation is CASSLGDYLGGYTF. The complete variable domain, with remaining parts taken from reference TRBV5-8 and TRBJ1-2, reads EAGVTQSPTHLIKTRGQQATLRCSPISGHTSVYWYQQALGLGLQFLLWYDEGEERNRGNFPPRFSGRQFPNYSSELNVNALELEDSALYLCASSLGDYLGGYTFGSGTRLTVV.

As for this clone: Other DNA sequences in this sample translate to the same CDR3. The chain employs TRBV11-2 and TRBJ2-7; D is perhaps TRBD1 (5 bases). The V and J ends lost 5 bases and 2 bases respectively, with 7 bases between them. The CDR3 has 12 amino acids. Germline V CDR1 and CDR2: SGHAT, FQNNGV. CDR3 residues: CASSPGTYEQYF. In DNA, the CDR3 is TGTGCCAGCAGCCCAGGGACCTACGAGCAGTACTTC.

The V gene is TRBV5-1, the J gene TRBJ2-2; D is perhaps TRBD2 (5 bases). CDR3 length: 15 amino acids. Germline CDR1 and CDR2: SGHRS and YFSETQ. V lost 3 bases and J lost 5, with 14 bases in between. The CDR3 sequence is CASSSYSPGTGELFF. DNA of the CDR3: TGCGCCAGCAGCTCCTATTCCCCGGGAACCGGGGAGCTGTTTTTT.

The chain combines TRBV2 with TRBJ1-4; D might be TRBD1 (5 bases). In germline, CDR1 is SNHLY, CDR2 FYNNEI. The CDR3 extends over 15 amino acids. Trimming removed 5 bases at V and 4 bases at J, with 14 bases between. The CDR3 here is CASSRDVSFNEKLFF. For the CDR3, the DNA is TGTGCCAGCAGTAGGGACGTCTCCTTTAATGAAAAACTGTTTTTT.

The V gene is TRBV11-2, the J gene TRBJ2-7, with no clear D. The CDR3 contains 14 residues. The germline gives CDR1 SGHAT, CDR2 FQNNGV. Trimming left V 7 bases short and J 3 bases short, with 16 bases between. The CDR3 loop is CASTFGGNSYEQYF. The CDR3 region has the DNA TGTGCCAGCACCTTTGGTGGCAACAGCTACGAGCAGTACTTC.

The chain employs TRBV5-1 and TRBJ2-2; D is possibly TRBD1 (5 bases). The CDR3 is 16 residues long. CDR1 and CDR2 from the germline V gene are SGHRS and YFSETQ. V shed 4 bases and J shed 5 bases, with 18 bases lying between them. The CDR3: CASSQGLGIGTGELFF. The CDR3 DNA reads as TGCGCCAGCAGCCAGGGTTTAGGCATTGGGACCGGGGAGCTGTTTTTT.

This clone was seen many times. The rearrangement links TRBV6-4 to TRBJ2-2; no firm D call. V shed 0 bases and J shed 4 bases, with 3 bases lying between them. This CDR3 has 13 residues. CDR1 MRHNA and CDR2 SNTAGT come from the germline V gene. Here the CDR3 DNA reads TGTGCCAGCAGTGACTCGAGCACCGGGGAGCTGTTTTTT. Protein: CASSDSSTGELFF.

The rearrangement uses TRBV18 and TRBJ1-1; the D is unclear. V was shortened by 0 bases and J by 6 bases, with 11 bases between the two germline ends. Germline CDR1 reads KGHSH; CDR2 reads LQKENI. The length of the CDR3 is 14 residues. The CDR3 nucleotides read TGTGCCAGCTCACCACCTTGGGCAGAGGCTGAAGCTTTCTTT. Its translation is CASSPPWAEAEAFF.

This chain connects TRBV5-1 to TRBJ2-1; the D gene is possibly TRBD1 (6 bases). The CDR3 is 14 amino acids. Trimming removed 0 bases at V and 6 bases at J, with 10 bases between. Per germline, CDR1 SGHRS and CDR2 YFSETQ. The CDR3 region has the DNA TGCGCCAGCAGCTTGGTGACAGGAGGCAATGAGCAGTTCTTC. Its protein product is CASSLVTGGNEQFF.

The chain carries TRBV5-1 and TRBJ1-2; D is uncertain. V shed 4 bases and J shed 2 bases, with 9 bases lying between them. The CDR3 runs 13 residues. The V gene's germline CDR1 is SGHRS and CDR2 YFSETQ. The CDR3 nucleotides read TGCGCCAGCAGCCCGGACCCGAACTATGGCTACACCTTC. The encoded protein is CASSPDPNYGYTF.